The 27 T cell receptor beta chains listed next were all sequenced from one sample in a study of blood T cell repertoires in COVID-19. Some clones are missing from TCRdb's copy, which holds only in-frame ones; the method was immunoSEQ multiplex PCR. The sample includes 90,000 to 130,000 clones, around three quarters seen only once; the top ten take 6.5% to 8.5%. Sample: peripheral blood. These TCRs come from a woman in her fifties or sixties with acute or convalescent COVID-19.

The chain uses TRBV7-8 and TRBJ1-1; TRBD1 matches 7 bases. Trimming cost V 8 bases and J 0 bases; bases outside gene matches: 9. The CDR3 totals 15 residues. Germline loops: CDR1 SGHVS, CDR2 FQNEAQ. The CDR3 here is CASVPGQTMNTEAFF. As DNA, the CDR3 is TGTGCCAGCGTCCCGGGACAGACTATGAACACTGAAGCTTTCTTT.

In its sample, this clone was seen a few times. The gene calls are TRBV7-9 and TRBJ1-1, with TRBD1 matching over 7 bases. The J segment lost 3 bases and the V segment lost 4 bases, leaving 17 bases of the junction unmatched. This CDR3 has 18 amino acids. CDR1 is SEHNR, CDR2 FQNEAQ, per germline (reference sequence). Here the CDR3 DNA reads TGTGCCAGCAGCTCCGACAGGGTCTTCGCCCCGGACCACACTGAAGCTTTCTTT. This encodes CASSSDRVFAPDHTEAFF.

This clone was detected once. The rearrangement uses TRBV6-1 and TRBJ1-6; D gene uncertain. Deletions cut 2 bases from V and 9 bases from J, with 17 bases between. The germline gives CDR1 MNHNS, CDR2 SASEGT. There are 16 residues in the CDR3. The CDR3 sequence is CASSENSGFSSSPLHF. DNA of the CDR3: TGTGCCAGCAGTGAAAACAGCGGCTTTTCTAGTTCACCCCTCCACTTT.

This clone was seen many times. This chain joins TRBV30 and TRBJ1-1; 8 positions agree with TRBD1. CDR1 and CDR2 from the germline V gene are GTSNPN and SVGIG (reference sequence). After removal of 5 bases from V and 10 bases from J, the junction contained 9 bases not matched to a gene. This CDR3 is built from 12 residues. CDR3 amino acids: CAWGTGGQLAFF. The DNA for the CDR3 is TGTGCCTGGGGCACAGGGGGGCAGCTAGCTTTCTTT.

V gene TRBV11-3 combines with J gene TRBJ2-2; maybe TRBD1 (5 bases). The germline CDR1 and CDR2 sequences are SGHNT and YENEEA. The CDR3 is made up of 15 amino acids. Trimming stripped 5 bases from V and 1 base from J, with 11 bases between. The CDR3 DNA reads TGTGCCAGCAGCATAAAAACAGGGAACACCGGGGAGCTGTTTTTT. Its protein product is CASSIKTGNTGELFF.

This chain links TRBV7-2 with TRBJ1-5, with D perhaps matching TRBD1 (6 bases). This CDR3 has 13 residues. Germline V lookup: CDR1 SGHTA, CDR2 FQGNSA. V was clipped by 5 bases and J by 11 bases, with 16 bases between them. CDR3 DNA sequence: TGTGCCAGCAGCGCCGATACAGGGATGGCCCAGCATTTT. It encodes CASSADTGMAQHF.

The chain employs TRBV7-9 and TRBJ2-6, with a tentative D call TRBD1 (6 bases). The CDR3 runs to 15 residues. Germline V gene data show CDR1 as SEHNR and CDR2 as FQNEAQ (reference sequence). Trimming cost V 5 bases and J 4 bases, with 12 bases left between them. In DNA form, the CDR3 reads TGTGCCAGCAGCCCTACAGGGCCAGGGGCCAACGTCCTGACTTTC. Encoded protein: CASSPTGPGANVLTF.

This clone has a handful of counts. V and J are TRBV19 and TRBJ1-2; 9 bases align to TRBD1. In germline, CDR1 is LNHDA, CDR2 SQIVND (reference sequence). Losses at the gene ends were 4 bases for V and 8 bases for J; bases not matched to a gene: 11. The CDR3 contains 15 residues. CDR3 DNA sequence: TGTGCCAGTAGTACGGACCTGGGACAGGGAGCCGGCTACACCTTC. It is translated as CASSTDLGQGAGYTF.

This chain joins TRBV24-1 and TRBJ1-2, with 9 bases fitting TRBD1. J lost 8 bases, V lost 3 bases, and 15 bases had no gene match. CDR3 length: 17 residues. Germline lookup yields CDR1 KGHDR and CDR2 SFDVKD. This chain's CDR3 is CATSDRNTQTGGQGYTF. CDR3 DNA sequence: TGTGCCACCAGTGATCGAAATACCCAGACAGGGGGACAGGGCTACACCTTC.

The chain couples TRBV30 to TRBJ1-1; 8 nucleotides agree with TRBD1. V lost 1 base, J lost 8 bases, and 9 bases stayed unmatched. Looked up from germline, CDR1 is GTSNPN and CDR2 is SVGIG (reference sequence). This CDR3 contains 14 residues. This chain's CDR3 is CAWSGTDRDPEAFF. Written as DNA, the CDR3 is TGTGCCTGGAGTGGGACGGACAGGGACCCCGAAGCTTTCTTT.

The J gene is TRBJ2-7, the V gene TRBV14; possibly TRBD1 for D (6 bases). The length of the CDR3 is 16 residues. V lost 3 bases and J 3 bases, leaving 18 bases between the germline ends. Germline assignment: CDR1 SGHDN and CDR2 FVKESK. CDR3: CASSHRTVRTHYEQYF. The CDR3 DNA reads TGTGCCAGCAGCCACCGGACAGTGCGTACCCACTACGAGCAGTACTTC.

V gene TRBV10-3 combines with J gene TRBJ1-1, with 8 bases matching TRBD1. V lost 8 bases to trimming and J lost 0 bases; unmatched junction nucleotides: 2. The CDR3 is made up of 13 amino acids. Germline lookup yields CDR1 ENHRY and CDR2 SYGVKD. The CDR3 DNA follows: TGTGCCATCGGGACAGGATTGAACACTGAAGCTTTCTTT. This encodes CAIGTGLNTEAFF.

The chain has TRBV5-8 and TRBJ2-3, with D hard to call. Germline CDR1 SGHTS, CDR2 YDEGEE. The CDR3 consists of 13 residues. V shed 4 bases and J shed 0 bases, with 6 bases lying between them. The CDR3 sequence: CASSALSTDTQYF. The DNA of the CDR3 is TGTGCCAGCAGCGCGCTTAGCACAGATACGCAGTATTTT.

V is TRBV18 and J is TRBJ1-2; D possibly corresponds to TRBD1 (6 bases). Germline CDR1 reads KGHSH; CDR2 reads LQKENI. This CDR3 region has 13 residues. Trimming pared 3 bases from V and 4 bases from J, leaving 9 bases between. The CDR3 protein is CASSPAGAYGYTF. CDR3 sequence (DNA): TGTGCCAGCTCACCGGCAGGGGCCTATGGCTACACCTTC.

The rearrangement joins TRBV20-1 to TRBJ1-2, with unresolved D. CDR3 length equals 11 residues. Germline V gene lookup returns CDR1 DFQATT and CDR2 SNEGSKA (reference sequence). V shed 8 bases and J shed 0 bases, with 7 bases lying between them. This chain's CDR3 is CSTDSNYGYTF. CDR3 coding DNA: TGCAGTACGGACTCTAACTATGGCTACACCTTC.

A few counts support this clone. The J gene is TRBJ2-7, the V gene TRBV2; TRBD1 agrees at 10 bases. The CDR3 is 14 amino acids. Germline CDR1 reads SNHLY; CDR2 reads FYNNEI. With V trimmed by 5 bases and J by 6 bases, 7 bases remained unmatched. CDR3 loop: CASSSDRGYGEQYF. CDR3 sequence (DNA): TGTGCCAGCAGTTCGGACAGGGGGTATGGCGAGCAGTACTTC.

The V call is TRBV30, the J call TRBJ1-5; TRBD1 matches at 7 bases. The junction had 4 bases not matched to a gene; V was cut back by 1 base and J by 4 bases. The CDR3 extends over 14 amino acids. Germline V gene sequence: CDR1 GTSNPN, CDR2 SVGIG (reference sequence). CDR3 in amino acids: CAWSENRGNQPQHF. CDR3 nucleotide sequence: TGTGCCTGGAGTGAAAACAGGGGTAATCAGCCCCAGCATTTT.

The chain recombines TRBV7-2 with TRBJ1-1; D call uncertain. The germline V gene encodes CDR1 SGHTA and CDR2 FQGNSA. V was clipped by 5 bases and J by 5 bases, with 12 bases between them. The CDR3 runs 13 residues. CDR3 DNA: TGTGCCAGCAGCGCCGGGATGTGGACTGAAGCTTTCTTT. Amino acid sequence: CASSAGMWTEAFF.

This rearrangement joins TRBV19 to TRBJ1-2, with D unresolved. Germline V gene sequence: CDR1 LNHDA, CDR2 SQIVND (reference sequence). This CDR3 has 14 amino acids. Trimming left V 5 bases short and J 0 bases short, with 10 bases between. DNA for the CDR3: TGTGCCAGTAGTCTCACGGGAACTAACTATGGCTACACCTTC. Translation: CASSLTGTNYGYTF.

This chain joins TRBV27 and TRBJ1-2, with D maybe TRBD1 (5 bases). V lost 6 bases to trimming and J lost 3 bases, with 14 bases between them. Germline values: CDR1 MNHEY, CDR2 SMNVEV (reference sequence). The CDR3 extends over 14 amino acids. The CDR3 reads CASRRGGTDYGYTF. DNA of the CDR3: TGTGCCAGCAGACGGGGGGGTACGGACTATGGCTACACCTTC.

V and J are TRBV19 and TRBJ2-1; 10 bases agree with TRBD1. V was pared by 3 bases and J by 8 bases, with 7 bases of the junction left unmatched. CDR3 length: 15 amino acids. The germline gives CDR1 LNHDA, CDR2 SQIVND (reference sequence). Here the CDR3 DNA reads TGTGCCAGTAGTATTAGGGACAGGGGTAGGGATGAGCAGTTCTTC. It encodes CASSIRDRGRDEQFF.

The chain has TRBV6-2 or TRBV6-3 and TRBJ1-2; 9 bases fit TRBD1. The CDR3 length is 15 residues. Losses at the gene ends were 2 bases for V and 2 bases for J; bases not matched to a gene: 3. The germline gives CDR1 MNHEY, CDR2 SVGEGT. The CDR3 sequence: CASSYVGTGNYGYTF. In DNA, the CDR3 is TGTGCCAGCAGTTACGTTGGGACAGGGAACTATGGCTACACCTTC.

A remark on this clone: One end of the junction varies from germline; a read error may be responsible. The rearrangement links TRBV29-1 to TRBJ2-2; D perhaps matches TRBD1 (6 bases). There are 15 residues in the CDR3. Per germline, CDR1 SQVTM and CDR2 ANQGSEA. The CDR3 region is CSVERKGVRTGELLF. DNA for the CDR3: TGCAGCGTTGAAAGGAAGGGGGTGAGGACCGGGGAGCTGCTTTTT.

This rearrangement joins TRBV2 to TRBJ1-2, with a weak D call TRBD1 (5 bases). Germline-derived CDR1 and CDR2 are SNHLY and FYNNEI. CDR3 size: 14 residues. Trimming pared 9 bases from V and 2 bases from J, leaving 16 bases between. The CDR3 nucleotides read TGTGCCAGATCGGGGCGGGGTTTAAACTATGGCTACACCTTC. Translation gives CARSGRGLNYGYTF. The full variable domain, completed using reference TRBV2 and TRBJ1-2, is EPEVTQTPSHQVTQMGQEVILRCVPISNHLYFYWYRQILGQKVEFLVSFYNNEISEKSEIFDDQFSVERPDGSNFTLKIRSTKLEDSAMYFCARSGRGLNYGYTFGSGTRLTVV.

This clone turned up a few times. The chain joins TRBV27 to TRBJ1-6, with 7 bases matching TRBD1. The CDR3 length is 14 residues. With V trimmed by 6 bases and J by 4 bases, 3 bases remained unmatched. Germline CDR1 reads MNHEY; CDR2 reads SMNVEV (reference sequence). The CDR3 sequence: CASSRQGYNSPLHF. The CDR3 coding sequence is TGTGCCAGCAGCCGACAGGGATATAATTCACCCCTCCACTTT.

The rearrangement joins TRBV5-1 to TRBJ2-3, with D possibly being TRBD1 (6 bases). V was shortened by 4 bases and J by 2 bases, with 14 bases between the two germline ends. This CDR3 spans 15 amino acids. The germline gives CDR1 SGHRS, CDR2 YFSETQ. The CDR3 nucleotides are TGCGCCAGCAGCCCACAGGGTACCCTCACAGATACGCAGTATTTT. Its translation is CASSPQGTLTDTQYF.

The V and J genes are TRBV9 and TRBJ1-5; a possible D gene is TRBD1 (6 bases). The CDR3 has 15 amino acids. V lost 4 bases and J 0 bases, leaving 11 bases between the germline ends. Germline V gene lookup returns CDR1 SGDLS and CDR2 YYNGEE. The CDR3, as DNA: TGTGCCAGCAGCCCCCAGGGGAATAGCAATCAGCCCCAGCATTTT. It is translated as CASSPQGNSNQPQHF.